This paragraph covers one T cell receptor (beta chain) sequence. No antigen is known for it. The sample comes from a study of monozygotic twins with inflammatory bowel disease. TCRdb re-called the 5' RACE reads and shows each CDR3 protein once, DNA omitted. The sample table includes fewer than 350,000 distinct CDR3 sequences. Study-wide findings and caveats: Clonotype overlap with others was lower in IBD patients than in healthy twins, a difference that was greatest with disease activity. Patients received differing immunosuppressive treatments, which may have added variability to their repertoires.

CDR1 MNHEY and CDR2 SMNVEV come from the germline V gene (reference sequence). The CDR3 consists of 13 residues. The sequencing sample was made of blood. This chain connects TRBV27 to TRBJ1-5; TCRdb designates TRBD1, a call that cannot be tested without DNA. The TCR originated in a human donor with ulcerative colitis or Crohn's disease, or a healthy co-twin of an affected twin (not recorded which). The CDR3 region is CASSQQGIRPQHF.